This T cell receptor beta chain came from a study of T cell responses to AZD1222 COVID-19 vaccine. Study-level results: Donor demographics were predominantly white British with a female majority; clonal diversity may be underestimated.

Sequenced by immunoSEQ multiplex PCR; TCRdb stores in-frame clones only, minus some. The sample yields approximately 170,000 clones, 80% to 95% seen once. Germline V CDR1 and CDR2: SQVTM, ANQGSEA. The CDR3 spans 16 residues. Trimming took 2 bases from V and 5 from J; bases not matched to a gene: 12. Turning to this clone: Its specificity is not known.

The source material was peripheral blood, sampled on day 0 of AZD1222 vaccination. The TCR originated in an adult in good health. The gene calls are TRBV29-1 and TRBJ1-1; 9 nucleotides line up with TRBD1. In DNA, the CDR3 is TGCAGCGTTGAAAGGACAGGGGCCCACCTGGGGACTGAAGCTTTCTTT. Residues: CSVERTGAHLGTEAFF.